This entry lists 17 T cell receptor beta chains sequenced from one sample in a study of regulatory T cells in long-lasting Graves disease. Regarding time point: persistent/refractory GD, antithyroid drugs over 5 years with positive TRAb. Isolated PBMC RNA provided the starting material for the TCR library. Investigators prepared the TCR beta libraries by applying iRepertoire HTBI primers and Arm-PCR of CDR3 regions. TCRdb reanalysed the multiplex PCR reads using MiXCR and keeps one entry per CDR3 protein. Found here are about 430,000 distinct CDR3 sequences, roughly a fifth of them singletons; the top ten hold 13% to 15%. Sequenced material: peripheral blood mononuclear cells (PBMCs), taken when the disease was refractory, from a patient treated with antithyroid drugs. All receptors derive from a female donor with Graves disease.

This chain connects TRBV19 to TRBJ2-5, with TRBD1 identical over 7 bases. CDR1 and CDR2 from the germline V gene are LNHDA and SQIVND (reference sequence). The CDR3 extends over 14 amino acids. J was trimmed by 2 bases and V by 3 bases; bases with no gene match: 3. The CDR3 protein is CASSIWGQQETQYF. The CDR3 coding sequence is TGTGCCAGTAGTATTTGGGGACAGCAAGAGACCCAGTACTTC.

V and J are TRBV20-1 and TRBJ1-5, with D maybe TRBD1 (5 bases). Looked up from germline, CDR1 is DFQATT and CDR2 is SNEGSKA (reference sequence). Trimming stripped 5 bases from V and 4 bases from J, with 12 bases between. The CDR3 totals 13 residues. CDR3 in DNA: TGCAGTGCTGGGACCGGGGGAAATCAGCCCCAGCATTTT. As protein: CSAGTGGNQPQHF.

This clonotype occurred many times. In DNA form, the CDR3 reads TGTGCCAGCAGCACGGACAGGGGGGCTCATCAGCCCCAGCATTTT. Amino acids: CASSTDRGAHQPQHF. The chain uses TRBV12-3 or TRBV12-4 and TRBJ1-5, with 10 bases lining up with TRBD1. The ends lost 6 bases at V and 5 bases at J; junction bases unmatched: 7. The CDR3 runs to 15 residues.

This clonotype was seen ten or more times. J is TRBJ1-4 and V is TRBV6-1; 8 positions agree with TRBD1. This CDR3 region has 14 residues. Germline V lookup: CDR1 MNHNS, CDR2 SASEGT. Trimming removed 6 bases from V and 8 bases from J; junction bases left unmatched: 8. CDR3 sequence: CASRKDRVGEKLFF. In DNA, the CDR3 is TGTGCCAGCAGAAAGGACAGGGTGGGGGAAAAACTGTTTTTT.

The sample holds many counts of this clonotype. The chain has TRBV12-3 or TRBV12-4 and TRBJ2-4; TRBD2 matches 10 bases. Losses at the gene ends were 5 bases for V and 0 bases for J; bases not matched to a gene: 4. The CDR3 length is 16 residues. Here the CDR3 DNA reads TGTGCCAGCAGTGGGACTAGCGATTTAGCCAAAAACATTCAGTACTTC. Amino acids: CASSGTSDLAKNIQYF.

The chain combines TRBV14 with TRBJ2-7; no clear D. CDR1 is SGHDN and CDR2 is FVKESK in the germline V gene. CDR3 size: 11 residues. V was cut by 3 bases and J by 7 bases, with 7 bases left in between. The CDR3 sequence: CASSHPGEQYF. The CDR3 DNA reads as TGTGCCAGCAGCCATCCGGGTGAGCAGTACTTC.

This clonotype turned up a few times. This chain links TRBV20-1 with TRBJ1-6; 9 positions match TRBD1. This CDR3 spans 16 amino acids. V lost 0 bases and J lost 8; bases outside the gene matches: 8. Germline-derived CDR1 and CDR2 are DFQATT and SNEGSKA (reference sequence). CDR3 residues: CSARDTDRGVYSPLHF. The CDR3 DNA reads TGCAGTGCTAGAGATACGGACAGGGGAGTCTATTCACCCCTCCACTTT.

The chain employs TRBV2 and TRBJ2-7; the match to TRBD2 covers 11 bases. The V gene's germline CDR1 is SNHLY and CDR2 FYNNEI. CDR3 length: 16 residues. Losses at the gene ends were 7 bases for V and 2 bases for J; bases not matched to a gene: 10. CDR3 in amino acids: CASKQASGRFPYEQYF. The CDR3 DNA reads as TGTGCCAGCAAGCAGGCTAGCGGGAGGTTTCCCTACGAGCAGTACTTC.

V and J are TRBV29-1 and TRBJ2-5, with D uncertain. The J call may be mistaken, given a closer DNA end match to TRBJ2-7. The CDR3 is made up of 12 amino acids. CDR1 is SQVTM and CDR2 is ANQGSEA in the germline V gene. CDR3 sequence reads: CSVEAESYEQYF. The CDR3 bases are TGCAGCGTTGAAGCGGAATCCTACGAGCAGTACTTC.

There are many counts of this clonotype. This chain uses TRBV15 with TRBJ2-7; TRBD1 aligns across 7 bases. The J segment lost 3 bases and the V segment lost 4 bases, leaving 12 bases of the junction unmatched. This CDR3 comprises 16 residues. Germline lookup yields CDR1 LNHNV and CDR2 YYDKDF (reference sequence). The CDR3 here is CATSIQNNRQGYEQYF. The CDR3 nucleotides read TGTGCCACCAGCATCCAGAACAACAGACAGGGCTACGAGCAGTACTTC.

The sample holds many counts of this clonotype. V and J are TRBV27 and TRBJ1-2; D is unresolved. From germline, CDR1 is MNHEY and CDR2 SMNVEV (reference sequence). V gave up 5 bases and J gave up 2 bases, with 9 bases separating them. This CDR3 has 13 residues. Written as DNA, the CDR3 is TGTGCCAGCAGTCCAGCCGGGAACTATGGCTACACCTTC. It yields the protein CASSPAGNYGYTF.

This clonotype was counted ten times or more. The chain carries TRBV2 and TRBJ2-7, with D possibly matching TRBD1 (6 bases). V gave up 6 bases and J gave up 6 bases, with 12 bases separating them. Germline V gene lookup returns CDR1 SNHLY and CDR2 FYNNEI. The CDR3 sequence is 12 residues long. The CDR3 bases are TGTGCCAGCAGGGCACAGGGCGGCGAGCAGTACTTC. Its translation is CASRAQGGEQYF.

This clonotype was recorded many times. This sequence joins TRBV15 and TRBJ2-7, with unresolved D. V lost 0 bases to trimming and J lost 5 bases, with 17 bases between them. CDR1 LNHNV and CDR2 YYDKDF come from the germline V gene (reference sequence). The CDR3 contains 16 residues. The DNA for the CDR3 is TGTGCCACCAGCAGAGATGTGAGAGCCGGTATCGACGAGCAGTACTTC. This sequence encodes CATSRDVRAGIDEQYF.

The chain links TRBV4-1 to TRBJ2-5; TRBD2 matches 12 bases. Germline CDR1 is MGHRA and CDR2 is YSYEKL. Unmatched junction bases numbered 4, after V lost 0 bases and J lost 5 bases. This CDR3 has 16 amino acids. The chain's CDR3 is CASSQETSGRWETQYF. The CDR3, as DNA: TGCGCCAGCAGCCAAGAGACTAGCGGGAGATGGGAGACCCAGTACTTC.

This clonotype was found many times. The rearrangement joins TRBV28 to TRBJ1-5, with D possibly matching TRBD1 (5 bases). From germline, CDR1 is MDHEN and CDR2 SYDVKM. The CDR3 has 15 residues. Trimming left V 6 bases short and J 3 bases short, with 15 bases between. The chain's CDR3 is CASRPYDSNNQPQHF. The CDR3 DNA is TGTGCCAGCAGACCTTACGACAGTAACAATCAGCCCCAGCATTTT.

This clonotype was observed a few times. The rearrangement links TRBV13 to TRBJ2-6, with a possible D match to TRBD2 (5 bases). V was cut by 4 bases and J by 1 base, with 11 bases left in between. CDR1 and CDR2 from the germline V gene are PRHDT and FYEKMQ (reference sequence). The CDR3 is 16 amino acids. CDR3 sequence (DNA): TGTGCCAGCAGCTCCCGGGGTGGATCTGGGGCCAACGTCCTGACTTTC. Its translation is CASSSRGGSGANVLTF.

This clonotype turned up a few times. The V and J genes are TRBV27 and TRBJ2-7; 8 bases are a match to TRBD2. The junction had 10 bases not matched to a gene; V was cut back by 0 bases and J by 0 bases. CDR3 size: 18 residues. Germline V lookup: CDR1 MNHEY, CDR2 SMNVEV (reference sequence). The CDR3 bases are TGTGCCAGCAGTTTATCAGGGGGTATAGCGGGGAGCTCCTACGAGCAGTACTTC. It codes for CASSLSGGIAGSSYEQYF.